This TCR beta chain was obtained from a study of lymphopenia after photon versus proton radiotherapy. The ends lost 4 bases at V and 2 bases at J; junction bases unmatched: 2. This CDR3 comprises 14 residues. Per the germline V gene, CDR1 is SGHNT and CDR2 is YYREEE (reference sequence). Sequencing was performed with immunoSEQ multiplex PCR; in TCRdb, only in-frame clones are kept and a portion is missing. The table lists approximately 170,000 clones, less than 90% of them singletons. This clonotype originated in a man aged 45-60 years with gastric cancer. Sequences were derived from peripheral blood, sampled from a patient treated with photon-based radiotherapy. The rearrangement joins TRBV5-4 to TRBJ2-7; TRBD1 agrees at 11 bases. The CDR3 DNA reads as TGTGCCAGCAGCGGGACAGGGGGACCCTACGAGCAGTACTTC. Encoded protein: CASSGTGGPYEQYF.